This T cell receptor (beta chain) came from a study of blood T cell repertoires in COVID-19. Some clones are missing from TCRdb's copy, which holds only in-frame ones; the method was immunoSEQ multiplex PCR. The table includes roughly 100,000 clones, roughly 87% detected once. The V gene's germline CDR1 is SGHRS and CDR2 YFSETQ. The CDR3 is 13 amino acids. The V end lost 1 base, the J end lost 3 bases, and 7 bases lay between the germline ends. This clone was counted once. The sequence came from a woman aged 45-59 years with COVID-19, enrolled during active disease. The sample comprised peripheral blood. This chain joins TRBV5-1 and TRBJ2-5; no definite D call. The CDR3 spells CASSLSTKETQYF. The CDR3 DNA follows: TGCGCCAGCAGCTTGTCGACAAAAGAGACCCAGTACTTC.